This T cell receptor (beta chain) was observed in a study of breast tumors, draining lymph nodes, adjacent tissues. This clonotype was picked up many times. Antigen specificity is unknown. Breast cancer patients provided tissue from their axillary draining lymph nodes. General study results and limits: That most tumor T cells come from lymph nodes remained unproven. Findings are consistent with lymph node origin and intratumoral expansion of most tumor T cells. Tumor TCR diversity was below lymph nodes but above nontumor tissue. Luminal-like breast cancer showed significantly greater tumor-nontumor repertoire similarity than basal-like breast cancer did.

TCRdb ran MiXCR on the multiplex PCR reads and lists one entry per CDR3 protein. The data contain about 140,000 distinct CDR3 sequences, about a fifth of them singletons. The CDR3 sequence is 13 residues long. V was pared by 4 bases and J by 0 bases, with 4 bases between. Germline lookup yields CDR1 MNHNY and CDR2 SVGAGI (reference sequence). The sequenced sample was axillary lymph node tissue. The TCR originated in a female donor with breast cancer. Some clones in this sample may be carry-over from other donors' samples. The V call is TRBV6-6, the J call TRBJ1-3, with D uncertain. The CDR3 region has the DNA TGTGCCAGCAGTTCTAACTCTGGAAACACCATATATTTT. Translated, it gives CASSSNSGNTIYF.